This TCR beta chain was recorded in a study of shared clonotypes between healthy human individuals (dated by TCRdb to the early 2020s). For the wider study: A couple of women and a few men aged 18 to 49 years were included in the cohort. Per donor, three plates each were used for CD4 naive and CD4 memory, two for CD8 naive, and one for CD8 memory. Blood TCR repertoires of about 5 healthy adults were deeply sequenced to estimate repertoire size and the extent of clonotype sharing between individuals. To increase sequencing depth and limit assay-specific biases, different laboratories used diverse techniques to prepare libraries and sequence TCR repertoires. Between about 0.8 and 9 billion PBMCs per donor were obtained by leukapheresis. The investigation overall reported the following: Roughly 5.2% of naive CD4, 3.5% of naive CD8, around 2.3% of memory CD4, and around 0.42% of memory CD8 clonotypes were shared across a few donors. Larger estimated clonotype richness was generally found for naive subsets than for memory subsets. Pairwise subsampling indicated that sequencing depth was expected to affect the degree of clonotype sharing among donors. Only blood was sampled, and tissue TCR repertoires likely differ from those in blood. Incomplete sequencing was indicated by rarefaction of sorted-subset datasets, despite the large sequencing depth. Clonotypes shared by all four sorted-subset donors showed higher generation probabilities than non-shared clonotypes. The small number of donors limited the genetic and exposure-history diversity represented.

CDR1 and CDR2 are read off the germline V gene (reference sequence) as MNHNY and SVGAGI. V and J are truncated by 6 bases and 7 bases respectively, leaving an intervening sequence of 13 bases. The CDR3 covers 14 residues, taking in both the cysteine and the phenylalanine. Only the CDR3 DNA stays, 42 bases, in frame from base 1. The donors were healthy, HIV-negative adults who had no recently reported acute infections or vaccinations. Only Caucasian adults living in Nashville, Tennessee, USA were represented among the donors. CD4+ T cells were enriched by magnetic negative selection, after which naive cells were positively selected on CD45RA and the negative fraction was taken as the memory subset. Blood was obtained by leukapheresis, after which PBMCs were separated by Ficoll-Histopaque density gradient centrifugation and cryopreserved in liquid nitrogen vapor phase. Analytical flow cytometry was used to check the purity and quantity of every magnetically sorted T cell population. From each sorted fraction, genomic DNA was isolated and quantified by UV absorbance on a Nanodrop 2000c.

Using the deep immunoSEQ assay, TCR CDR3 regions were amplified from genomic DNA by multiplex PCR. Extracted genomic DNA from each cell subset was distributed evenly across all wells of several immunoSEQ 96-well plates, and each plate was treated as a replicate. For sorted subsets, about 200 ng genomic DNA, equal to about 30,000 T cell genomes, was loaded into each replicate PCR. Purified libraries were quantified with a Qubit 3.0 fluorometer, sized on a Bioanalyzer 2100, and re-quantified with the KAPA Library Quantification kit. Every immunoSEQ 96-well plate was sequenced on a dedicated single-read 150-cycle Illumina NextSeq 550 flow cell. In the authors' own workflow: Because the immunoSEQ output held only junctional sequences and lacked quality scores, the filtering could not match the filtering applied to full-length reads. Sequences were annotated with PyIR, a Python wrapper for IgBLAST v1.9, using IMGT germline references to assign V/J genes and CDR3. Reads were filtered out if the reads had weak V/J assignments (E-value above 1e-6), no CDR3, stop codons, out-of-frame junctions, or ambiguous translated residues. V3J clonotypes were defined as sequences sharing an identical inferred V gene, J gene, and CDR3 amino acid sequence. Percentage overlap between repertoires was computed as shared unique clonotypes divided by the size of the smaller repertoire. Richness of each repertoire was evaluated using RTK rarefaction, the Chao1 estimator, and Recon v2.1 estimates of unobserved clonotypes. Generation probabilities were computed with OLGA for all TCRbeta clonotypes obtained by the gDNA method from several donors. Held by TCRdb, this immuneACCESS table contains in-frame sequences only and omits some clones. Under half of the omission traces to an unresolved V gene where checked; the cause of the rest is unknown. V and J calls and clone size come straight from that table; D and trimming were deduced from the DNA. Recorded for this sample are roughly 1,100,000 clones; roughly 80% of them occurred a single time. The ten largest clones add up to approximately 1.5% of the sample.

Note on this clone: Its antigen remains undetermined. There are no base qualities to consult, and no much larger clone falls within one base. In the same sample, other DNA sequences code for this CDR3.

Recombination connected TRBV6-6 to TRBJ1-6, and perhaps TRBD1 as D gene, on 5 matching bases. The material sequenced was memory CD4+ T cells sorted from blood. The meaning of the sample's cell subset or site label: CD45RA-negative fraction. The sequence derives from a young man in good health. The CDR3 has the sequence CASRTGTENSPLHF. In nucleotides, the sequence is TGTGCCAGCAGGACCGGGACGGAAAATTCACCCCTCCACTTT.